Listed here are 5 T cell receptor beta chains from one sample, sequenced in a study of blood T cells in healthy people across ages. The use of a sample-barcoded 5' primer and a J-beta primer mix characterized a second PCR of roughly 6 to 11 cycles. One entry per CDR3 protein, called by TCRdb with MiXCR from the 5' RACE reads. The sample consists of about 670,000 distinct CDR3 sequences, about 50% of them appearing once. Sequenced sample: blood. The receptors stem from a woman older than 75 in good health.

Here the CDR3 DNA reads TGCAGCGGCCGGACTGACTACGAGCAGTACTTC. It specifies CSGRTDYEQYF. V usage is TRBV29-1 and J usage is TRBJ2-1; possible D gene TRBD2, 5 bases. TRBJ2-7 matches the DNA end more closely, so the J call is doubtful. Per the germline V gene, CDR1 is SQVTM and CDR2 is ANQGSEA. There are 11 residues in the CDR3.

This clonotype was observed at least ten times. The chain carries TRBV3-1 and TRBJ1-6; D not certain. Germline V CDR1 and CDR2: LGHDT, YNNKEL (reference sequence). V was shortened by 11 bases and J by 6 bases, with 11 bases between the two germline ends. The CDR3 runs 12 residues. In DNA form, the CDR3 reads TGTGCCGCAGGCCAGATTAATTCACCCCTCCACTTT. Protein sequence: CAAGQINSPLHF. Full variable domain (remainder filled in from reference TRBV3-1 and TRBJ1-6): DTAVSQTPKYLVTQMGNDKSIKCEQNLGHDTMYWYKQDSKKFLKIMFSYNNKELIINETVPNRFSPKSPDKAHLNLHINSLELGDSAVYFCAAGQINSPLHFGNGTRLTVT.

This clonotype has only one observation. The rearrangement joins TRBV13 to TRBJ2-1; 15 positions match TRBD2. This CDR3 is built from 17 residues. V lost 1 base to trimming and J lost 5 bases; unmatched junction nucleotides: 3. Germline-derived CDR1 and CDR2 are PRHDT and FYEKMQ (reference sequence). DNA for the CDR3: TGTGCCAGCAGCTTAGTCGGACTAGCGGGAGGGGACAATGAGCAGTTCTTC. It encodes CASSLVGLAGGDNEQFF.

A note on this clonotype: Given a much more abundant clone one base away, this may be a read error. This chain links TRBV11-2 with TRBJ2-1; 13 bases line up with TRBD2. The DNA end favors TRBJ2-7, so the J call may be wrong. The V gene's germline CDR1 is SGHAT and CDR2 FQNNGV. The length of the CDR3 is 16 residues. The CDR3 nucleotides read TGTGCCAGCAGCCGACTAGCGGGAGGTACTTACAATGAGCAGTACTTC. Amino acids: CASSRLAGGTYNEQYF.

The J gene is TRBJ1-5, the V gene TRBV20-1; no firm D call. The V gene's germline CDR1 is DFQATT and CDR2 SNEGSKA (reference sequence). CDR3 length: 15 residues. V gave up 5 bases and J gave up 0 bases, with 14 bases separating them. CDR3 sequence (DNA): TGCAGTGCTCCTTCTTCAAGGGATAGCAATCAGCCCCAGCATTTT. Protein sequence: CSAPSSRDSNQPQHF.